This TCR beta chain was sequenced during a study of T cells in Graves' hyperthyroidism and ophthalmopathy. Points from the study as a whole: Model predictions of ophthalmopathy came a median around 6.5 months before onset.

This clonotype occurred many times. Its antigen is currently unknown. Germline V gives CDR1 MNHEY, CDR2 SMNVEV (reference sequence). Trimming cost V 6 bases and J 4 bases; bases outside gene matches: 10. The CDR3 totals 15 residues. From RNA transcripts, TCR beta CDR3 regions were amplified. Researchers ran a first-round RT-PCR on the TCR CDR3 using the HTBI primer set. TCRdb used MiXCR to reprocess the multiplex PCR reads, holding one entry per CDR3 protein. The table has approximately 620,000 distinct CDR3 sequences, roughly a sixth seen once; the top ten hold under 3.5%. Patients with uncontrolled infections, other autoimmune diseases, pregnancy or lactation were excluded. The source of the PBMCs was 9.5 to 10 ml of fresh peripheral blood.

The sample consisted of blood. This TCR was sampled from a woman between 35 and 50 years old with Graves' ophthalmopathy. V and J are TRBV27 and TRBJ1-1, with 8 bases lining up with TRBD1. CDR3 loop: CASRSGQGGFTEAFF. The CDR3 nucleotides read TGTGCCAGCAGATCCGGACAGGGTGGATTCACTGAAGCTTTCTTT.